One T cell receptor (beta chain) is described in this entry. Its cognate antigen is unknown. Specified treatment: about 20 received Ad26.COV2.S at low or high dose, single or two shots; several received placebo; per-sample allocation not given. Collection of samples fell on day 63 after the first vaccine or placebo injection. Boston hosted the donor, who was an adult aged 18-55 years. This record belongs to a study of Ad26.COV2.S vaccination and SARS-CoV-2 variants. Study information: Intramuscular Ad26.COV2.S doses were given once or twice, 56 days apart. Study findings and constraints: The analyses of TCR breadth and depth may have understated the size of total T cell responses.

The table came from immunoSEQ multiplex PCR; TCRdb's copy has only in-frame clones and leaves some out. The repertoire holds under 300,000 clones, with approximately 90% as singletons. Germline V gene lookup returns CDR1 SGHKS and CDR2 YYEKEE (reference sequence). V lost 4 bases to trimming and J lost 4 bases, with 14 bases between them. CDR3 length equals 14 residues. The chain recombines TRBV5-5 with TRBJ1-1, with D perhaps TRBD1 (5 bases). The TCR comes from a person aged 18-65 years who received the Ad26.COV2.S COVID-19 vaccine or a placebo. Specimen: peripheral blood, collected in a trial of Ad26.COV2.S vaccine versus placebo. CDR3 amino acids: CASSTRGGSTEAFF. As DNA, the CDR3 is TGTGCCAGCAGCACGCGGGGGGGAAGCACTGAAGCTTTCTTT.